The source of this TCR beta chain is a study of blood T cell repertoires in COVID-19 (dated by TCRdb to 2019 to 2021). About the full investigation: Samples covering the acute and convalescent phases of COVID-19 were provided by collaborators in the United States, Italy and Spain. Nearly every sample came with metadata listing a de-identified subject ID, COVID-19 status, age in years and sex. The repertoires were released in a freely available public database intended as a resource for research on the immune response to SARS-CoV-2. Where available, HLA class I and class II types were taken from metadata supplied by the sample provider and were not determined by assay-based typing. The material from the prospective study consisted of cDNA or gDNA derived from T cells, B-cell-depleted T cells, or PBMCs. Deeply sampled blood TCRbeta repertoires from subjects exposed to, actively infected with, or recovered from COVID-19 were included in the dataset. Samples came from the ongoing ImmuneRACE study (first 160 participants) plus 1,254 subjects from 6 global collaborators. Summary of the overall study and its limitations: The amount of clinical and demographic metadata varied by source and participant and was provided uncurated.

From the cysteine up to the phenylalanine, the CDR3 has a length of 16 residues. Of the read, only the CDR3 DNA is kept; its 48 bases are in frame from base 1. Per the germline V gene (reference sequence), SGHKS is the CDR1 and YYEKEE is the CDR2. For this chain, trimming is 0 bases at the V end and 7 bases at the J end, and the number of junction bases without a gene match is 7. The immunoSEQ Assay, a bias-controlled multiplex PCR, was used to amplify TCRbeta CDR3 regions from genomic DNA. For the original study's pipeline: The number of nucleated cells in each sample was estimated from the amplification of reference gene primers within the assay. To quantify the absolute abundance of each unique TCRbeta CDR3 rearrangement, sequence reads were collapsed and filtered. For each sample, productive Simpson clonality was calculated as the square root of Simpson's diversity index across productive rearrangements. Not all clones reach the TCRdb copy of this immuneACCESS table, which keeps in-frame sequences only. Checked studies attribute under half of the gap to unresolved V genes and leave the rest unexplained. V and J calls and clone size are given by that table; D and trimming were obtained from the DNA. This sample comprises about 59,000 clones, roughly 77% of them detected only once. The ten most abundant clones make up about 30% of the sample.

In the case of this clone: Its antigen is still unknown. Qualities for individual bases were not recorded, and no much larger clone is one base off.

In Seattle, one collaborating source enrolled patients while the infection was active and tracked those patients longitudinally over the course of disease. Collaborating institutions collected whole blood in K2EDTA tubes following their own protocols. For TCRbeta analysis, collaborators shipped samples as frozen whole blood, isolated PBMCs, or DNA extracted from either of those sample types. The sequenced sample consisted of peripheral blood. The chain employs TRBV5-5 and TRBJ1-4; 9 central bases correspond to TRBD1. The clonotype comes from a man in his fifties or sixties with COVID-19, enrolled during active disease. CDR3 sequence: CASSLAPQGAVEKLFF. Read as DNA, the sequence is TGTGCCAGCAGCTTGGCCCCACAGGGGGCGGTTGAAAAACTGTTTTTT.